Listed here are 30 T cell receptor beta chains from one sample, sequenced in a study of CD8 T cells in ankylosing spondylitis. General study points: What appeared characteristic of ankylosing spondylitis blood was a TCR beta motif of fewer than ten highly homologous variants.

These receptors have no known antigen. From the 5' RACE reads, TCRdb called clonotypes with MiXCR, one entry per CDR3 protein. Of roughly 220,000 distinct CDR3 sequences in the sample, about a sixth are singletons; the top ten hold about 39%. Sequencing input: blood, either unsorted or a sorted T cell fraction (not recorded which). The receptor source for this set is a male donor with ankylosing spondylitis.

V and J are TRBV4-1 and TRBJ1-2; D uncertain. The V gene's germline CDR1 is MGHRA and CDR2 YSYEKL. The CDR3 consists of 13 residues. V lost 0 bases and J 1 base, leaving 3 bases between the germline ends. The CDR3 bases are TGCGCCAGCAGCCAAGAGGTTAACTATGGCTACACCTTC. It specifies CASSQEVNYGYTF.

This clonotype was seen more than once but under ten times. The chain recombines TRBV9 with TRBJ2-7; perhaps TRBD2 as D (6 bases). There are 14 residues in the CDR3. V lost 0 bases to trimming and J lost 3 bases, with 10 bases between them. Per germline, CDR1 SGDLS and CDR2 YYNGEE. As DNA, the CDR3 is TGTGCCAGCAGCGTAGCGGGGGTCGGCTACGAGCAGTACTTC. This codes for CASSVAGVGYEQYF.

Only a few counts were recorded for this clonotype. The rearrangement uses TRBV24-1 and TRBJ2-3, with D uncertain. V lost 4 bases and J lost 3, with 10 bases in between. The CDR3 loop spans 14 amino acids. Germline V gene sequence: CDR1 KGHDR, CDR2 SFDVKD. The CDR3 sequence: CATSESWQTDTQYF. The CDR3 nucleotides are TGTGCCACCAGTGAGTCATGGCAGACAGATACGCAGTATTTT.

The V gene is TRBV10-3, the J gene TRBJ2-1; 7 bases align to TRBD1. In germline, CDR1 is ENHRY, CDR2 SYGVKD. Losses at the gene ends were 4 bases for V and 2 bases for J; bases not matched to a gene: 2. The CDR3 consists of 14 residues. The CDR3 bases are TGTGCCATCAGTGGGACAGGAACCTACAATGAGCAGTTCTTC. Translated: CAISGTGTYNEQFF.

This clonotype has just a few counts. The rearrangement links TRBV9 to TRBJ2-3; no firm D call. V was pared by 0 bases and J by 0 bases, with 14 bases between. Germline CDR1 and CDR2: SGDLS and YYNGEE. This CDR3 is 17 amino acids long. DNA for the CDR3: TGTGCCAGCAGCGTAGGTTTTGGGCGGACCAGCACAGATACGCAGTATTTT. This encodes CASSVGFGRTSTDTQYF.

This clonotype was counted only a few times. The chain joins TRBV6-1 to TRBJ2-7; D might be TRBD2 (5 bases). This CDR3 comprises 14 residues. CDR1 MNHNS and CDR2 SASEGT come from the germline V gene. The V gene lost 5 bases and the J gene lost 2 bases, with 13 bases spanning the gap. CDR3 sequence: CASSSVGATYEQYF. DNA for the CDR3: TGTGCCAGCAGTAGTGTGGGAGCAACCTACGAGCAGTACTTC.

This chain connects TRBV28 to TRBJ2-3; 7 bases line up with TRBD1. After removal of 2 bases from V and 2 bases from J, the junction contained 10 bases not matched to a gene. CDR3 length: 17 residues. The germline V gene has CDR1 MDHEN and CDR2 SYDVKM. CDR3 amino acids: CASSLPIGTDITDTQYF. CDR3 nucleotide sequence: TGTGCCAGCAGTTTACCAATCGGGACAGATATCACAGATACGCAGTATTTT.

The V call is TRBV9, the J call TRBJ2-5; tentatively, D is TRBD2 (6 bases). The ends were cut back, 6 bases at V and 0 bases at J, with 9 bases in the middle. CDR1 is SGDLS and CDR2 is YYNGEE in the germline V gene. This CDR3 spans 13 amino acids. The CDR3 here is CASNSGYQETQYF. The CDR3 DNA reads TGTGCCAGCAACAGCGGGTACCAAGAGACCCAGTACTTC.

The table lists this clonotype with a few counts. The chain has TRBV5-5 and TRBJ2-7; 7 bases line up with TRBD1. CDR3 length: 16 residues. V lost 2 bases to trimming and J lost 3 bases; unmatched junction nucleotides: 11. Looked up from germline, CDR1 is SGHKS and CDR2 is YYEKEE (reference sequence). The DNA of the CDR3 is TGTGCCAGCAGCTTAGCACAAGGGACAGCCTTCTACGAGCAGTACTTC. Amino acid sequence: CASSLAQGTAFYEQYF.

J is TRBJ2-2 and V is TRBV20-1; D uncertain. The CDR3 runs to 13 residues. Germline assignment: CDR1 DFQATT and CDR2 SNEGSKA (reference sequence). V lost 1 base, J lost 1 base, and 4 bases lay in between. CDR3 sequence (DNA): TGCAGTGCTAGAGCTGTGAACACCGGGGAGCTGTTTTTT. Amino acids: CSARAVNTGELFF.

This clonotype was picked up a small number of times. This chain links TRBV19 with TRBJ1-2; no definite D call. This CDR3 is built from 15 residues. Germline CDR1 LNHDA, CDR2 SQIVND (reference sequence). Trimming cost V 3 bases and J 7 bases, with 18 bases left between them. The CDR3 coding sequence is TGTGCCAGTAGTATGGATGGGGAACGCGCCTTTGGCTACACCTTC. This translates into CASSMDGERAFGYTF. Complete variable domain (other parts from reference TRBV19 and TRBJ1-2): DGGITQSPKYLFRKEGQNVTLSCEQNLNHDAMYWYRQDPGQGLRLIYYSQIVNDFQKGDIAEGYSVSREKKESFPLTVTSAQKNPTAFYLCASSMDGERAFGYTFGSGTRLTVV.

This rearrangement joins TRBV29-1 to TRBJ2-2; TRBD1 or TRBD2 may be the D gene (5 bases each). The germline CDR1 and CDR2 sequences are SQVTM and ANQGSEA. V lost 0 bases and J lost 8, with 10 bases in between. The CDR3 is 13 amino acids. The CDR3 loop is CSVEDGALGELFF. The DNA of the CDR3 is TGCAGCGTTGAAGACGGGGCGTTAGGGGAGCTGTTTTTT.

The genes are TRBV6-2 or TRBV6-3 and TRBJ2-1, with D perhaps matching TRBD2 (5 bases). The CDR3 runs to 11 residues. In germline, CDR1 is MNHEY, CDR2 SVGEGT. V was cut by 6 bases and J by 10 bases, with 10 bases left in between. The chain's CDR3 is CASRLVGEQFF. For the CDR3, the DNA is TGTGCCAGCAGACTAGTTGGCGAGCAGTTCTTC.

This clonotype was detected a few times. CDR3 in DNA: TGTGCCAGCAGTTTATCGATGGGCAGCTATGGCTACACCTTC. It translates to CASSLSMGSYGYTF. The rearrangement links TRBV27 to TRBJ1-2; no reliable D call. V lost 0 bases to trimming and J lost 4 bases, with 9 bases between them. CDR3 length: 14 amino acids. Germline V gene data show CDR1 as MNHEY and CDR2 as SMNVEV (reference sequence).

The genes are TRBV2 and TRBJ2-5; possibly TRBD1 for D (5 bases). V was trimmed by 3 bases and J by 4 bases, leaving 9 bases between them. This CDR3 has 13 residues. CDR1 and CDR2 (germline): SNHLY, FYNNEI. Here the CDR3 reads CASSDQGRETQYF. The CDR3 coding sequence is TGTGCCAGCAGTGACCAGGGTAGAGAGACCCAGTACTTC.

At least ten counts were recorded for this clonotype. This rearrangement joins TRBV5-1 to TRBJ1-1; TRBD1 agrees at 12 bases. The CDR3 consists of 17 residues. Germline trimming cut 3 bases from V and 0 bases from J; bases unmatched to any gene: 6. Germline CDR1 and CDR2: SGHRS and YFSETQ. The CDR3 reads CASSSGTGGIMNTEAFF. The DNA for the CDR3 is TGCGCCAGCAGCTCCGGGACAGGGGGCATAATGAACACTGAAGCTTTCTTT.

The chain has TRBV13 and TRBJ1-1; a weak D match, TRBD1 (6 bases). The CDR3 length is 12 residues. Trimming removed 10 bases at V and 5 bases at J, with 14 bases between. CDR1 PRHDT and CDR2 FYEKMQ come from the germline V gene (reference sequence). The DNA for the CDR3 is TGTGCCACCTGGACAGCTGCGACTGAAGCTTTCTTT. Translated, it gives CATWTAATEAFF.

The chain joins TRBV20-1 to TRBJ2-1; 7 nucleotides match TRBD2. The germline CDR1 and CDR2 sequences are DFQATT and SNEGSKA (reference sequence). This CDR3 is built from 15 residues. Trimming cost V 0 bases and J 0 bases; bases outside gene matches: 2. The CDR3, as DNA: TGCAGTGCTAGAGAGGGACTACTCTCCTACAATGAGCAGTTCTTC. Its protein product is CSAREGLLSYNEQFF.

This clonotype turned up a few times. The chain joins TRBV5-6 to TRBJ2-1, with 10 bases fitting TRBD2. Trimming cost V 1 base and J 7 bases; bases outside gene matches: 5. Germline V gene lookup returns CDR1 SGHDT and CDR2 YYEEEE. This CDR3 has 15 amino acids. This chain's CDR3 is CASSLPLAGGNEQFF. In DNA, the CDR3 is TGTGCCAGCAGCTTGCCATTAGCGGGGGGAAATGAGCAGTTCTTC.

This clonotype was counted only a few times. The chain couples TRBV7-8 to TRBJ2-3; 8 nucleotides align to TRBD2. The J segment lost 6 bases and the V segment lost 1 base, leaving 15 bases of the junction unmatched. The CDR3 length is 18 residues. Germline V gene data show CDR1 as SGHVS and CDR2 as FQNEAQ. The CDR3 bases are TGTGCCAGCAGCTTAGGGGTGTCGGGGGGGCCTTTTCGGGATACGCAGTATTTT. This translates into CASSLGVSGGPFRDTQYF.

The rearrangement joins TRBV7-9 to TRBJ1-2; possibly TRBD1 for D (5 bases). This CDR3 is 15 amino acids long. V dropped 5 bases and J dropped 4 bases, with 17 bases sitting between them. Looked up from germline, CDR1 is SEHNR and CDR2 is FQNEAQ (reference sequence). In DNA, the CDR3 is TGTGCCAGCAGCCAAGCCGGGACGGAGATCTATGGCTACACCTTC. This translates into CASSQAGTEIYGYTF.

This rearrangement joins TRBV6-2 or TRBV6-3 to TRBJ1-4; D not certain. The germline V gene has CDR1 MNHEY and CDR2 SVGEGT. The CDR3 consists of 15 residues. The V and J ends lost 2 bases and 0 bases respectively, with 7 bases between them. CDR3 protein: CASSYEVATNEKLFF. The CDR3 DNA is TGTGCCAGCAGTTACGAGGTTGCAACTAATGAAAAACTGTTTTTT.

The chain links TRBV9 to TRBJ2-7; no clear D. The CDR3 runs to 14 residues. V lost 4 bases and J 5 bases, leaving 16 bases between the germline ends. Germline assignment: CDR1 SGDLS and CDR2 YYNGEE. DNA for the CDR3: TGTGCCAGCAGCTTCTCCTTTTCGACCCACGAGCAGTACTTC. Protein sequence: CASSFSFSTHEQYF.

The chain links TRBV11-2 to TRBJ1-2, with TRBD1 as a possible D gene (5 bases). The CDR3 totals 13 residues. V was cut by 4 bases and J by 4 bases, with 10 bases left in between. Germline V gives CDR1 SGHAT, CDR2 FQNNGV. This CDR3 reads CASSSRGLYGYTF. CDR3 bases: TGTGCCAGCAGCTCGAGGGGACTCTATGGCTACACCTTC.

The chain links TRBV20-1 to TRBJ2-3; tentatively, D is TRBD1 (5 bases). CDR3 length equals 17 residues. Trimming cost V 3 bases and J 10 bases, with 29 bases left between them. From germline, CDR1 is DFQATT and CDR2 SNEGSKA (reference sequence). The CDR3 nucleotides read TGCAGTGCTAGGGGGCCCCGACTCCCTCTAGGCCCGGGTGCGCAGTATTTT. Residues: CSARGPRLPLGPGAQYF.

The sample holds a few counts of this clonotype. This chain uses TRBV4-1 with TRBJ1-5; D remains ambiguous. Germline CDR1 reads MGHRA; CDR2 reads YSYEKL. Trimming left V 1 base short and J 3 bases short, with 7 bases between. The CDR3 contains 14 residues. CDR3 residues: CASSQGATNQPQHF. The CDR3, as DNA: TGCGCCAGCAGCCAAGGAGCTACCAATCAGCCCCAGCATTTT.

The rearrangement uses TRBV29-1 and TRBJ1-1; the D is unclear. V lost 5 bases and J lost 0, with 13 bases in between. Germline lookup yields CDR1 SQVTM and CDR2 ANQGSEA. The CDR3 has 14 amino acids. The CDR3 DNA follows: TGCAGCGTTAGGATGGTGACTTTGAACACTGAAGCTTTCTTT. Translation gives CSVRMVTLNTEAFF.

In this sample, this clonotype turned up a few times. V and J are TRBV27 and TRBJ2-7; no firm D call. This CDR3 is 13 amino acids long. V was pared by 0 bases and J by 3 bases, with 6 bases between. Germline assignment: CDR1 MNHEY and CDR2 SMNVEV (reference sequence). CDR3 amino acids: CASSLSVFYEQYF. The CDR3 DNA is TGTGCCAGCAGTTTATCTGTTTTCTACGAGCAGTACTTC.

This sequence joins TRBV2 and TRBJ2-2; D gene ambiguous. This CDR3 is built from 12 residues. Germline CDR1 SNHLY, CDR2 FYNNEI. V was clipped by 0 bases and J by 7 bases, with 3 bases between them. The CDR3 protein is CASSEAYGELFF. In DNA form, the CDR3 reads TGTGCCAGCAGTGAAGCGTACGGGGAGCTGTTTTTT. Looking up the rest from reference TRBV2 and TRBJ2-2 gives the full variable domain: EPEVTQTPSHQVTQMGQEVILRCVPISNHLYFYWYRQILGQKVEFLVSFYNNEISEKSEIFDDQFSVERPDGSNFTLKIRSTKLEDSAMYFCASSEAYGELFFGEGSRLTVL.

The chain uses TRBV19 and TRBJ1-1; possibly TRBD1 for D (5 bases). Between the trimmed V and J ends, which lost 7 bases and 8 bases, there was a span of 23 bases. The CDR3 spans 15 residues. Germline V gene lookup returns CDR1 LNHDA and CDR2 SQIVND (reference sequence). This CDR3 reads CASIEYLAGAEEAFF. The DNA for the CDR3 is TGTGCCAGTATCGAATATCTGGCTGGGGCCGAGGAAGCTTTCTTT.